These 30 T cell receptor beta chains were all obtained from the same sample, sequenced in a study of T cell responses to AZD1222 COVID-19 vaccine. Libraries were prepared by immunoSEQ multiplex PCR; TCRdb keeps only in-frame clonotypes and omits some of them. Among over 130,000 clones listed, almost 95% were seen once. This specimen consisted of peripheral blood, obtained 28 days after the second AZD1222 dose. The receptors were gathered from an adult who received the AZD1222 COVID-19 vaccine.

The chain employs TRBV28 and TRBJ1-5; 9 positions agree with TRBD1. This CDR3 contains 14 residues. With V trimmed by 7 bases and J by 6 bases, 7 bases remained unmatched. Germline V lookup: CDR1 MDHEN, CDR2 SYDVKM. The CDR3 DNA reads as TGTGCCAGCATCAGGACAGGGGTAGGTCAGCCCCAGCATTTT. This translates into CASIRTGVGQPQHF.

This CDR3 is CASSWRGQETQYF. The DNA of the CDR3 is TGTGCCAGCTCATGGAGGGGCCAAGAGACCCAGTACTTC. The chain recombines TRBV18 with TRBJ2-5; TRBD2 is a possible D gene (6 bases). CDR3 length equals 13 residues. Germline V gives CDR1 KGHSH, CDR2 LQKENI. V was clipped by 5 bases and J by 1 base, with 8 bases between them. The whole variable domain, remainder taken from reference TRBV18 and TRBJ2-5, is NAGVMQNPRHLVRRRGQEARLRCSPMKGHSHVYWYRQLPEEGLKFMVYLQKENIIDESGMPKERFSAEFPKEGPSILRIQQVVRGDSAAYFCASSWRGQETQYFGPGTRLLVL.

The CDR3 region is CASIRGGPRGSNQPQHF. For the CDR3, the DNA is TGTGCCAGCATTCGGGGGGGACCGAGGGGTAGCAATCAGCCCCAGCATTTT. The chain links TRBV6-6 to TRBJ1-5; D may be TRBD1 (5 bases). This CDR3 region has 17 residues. Trimming took 7 bases from V and 0 from J, leaving 19 bases between them. Germline V gene data show CDR1 as MNHNY and CDR2 as SVGAGI (reference sequence).

CDR3 sequence (DNA): TGTGCCTGGAGTAGCAGCGGGAGAAACAATGAGCAGTTCTTC. Translation: CAWSSSGRNNEQFF. This chain connects TRBV30 to TRBJ2-1; 8 bases line up with TRBD2. The CDR3 spans 14 residues. The junction had 5 bases not matched to a gene; V was cut back by 2 bases and J by 5 bases. Looked up from germline, CDR1 is GTSNPN and CDR2 is SVGIG (reference sequence).

V gene TRBV12-5 combines with J gene TRBJ1-1, with unresolved D. The CDR3 length is 15 residues. Germline V gene data show CDR1 as LGHNT and CDR2 as FRNRAP. The V gene lost 2 bases and the J gene lost 1 base, with 11 bases spanning the gap. The CDR3 DNA reads TGTGCTAGTGGTTTGATTTTGGCCGGGAACACTGAAGCTTTCTTT. Protein sequence: CASGLILAGNTEAFF.

The rearrangement uses TRBV9 and TRBJ1-4; D gene unclear. Germline V CDR1 and CDR2: SGDLS, YYNGEE. Trimming removed 1 base from V and 3 bases from J, with 7 bases in between. The CDR3 is 14 residues long. This CDR3 reads CASSVTSPNEKLFF. The CDR3 region has the DNA TGTGCCAGCAGCGTAACCAGCCCTAATGAAAAACTGTTTTTT.

The J gene is TRBJ2-7, the V gene TRBV12-2. TRBV12-2 is flagged as a pseudogene. The CDR3 sequence is 14 residues long. The CDR3 DNA reads TGTGCAAGTCTCCTAGCGGGGTTCCTCTACGAGCAGTACTTC. Protein product: CASLLAGFLYEQYF.

The V and J genes are TRBV5-4 and TRBJ2-3; D remains ambiguous. Germline V gene sequence: CDR1 SGHNT, CDR2 YYREEE (reference sequence). The CDR3 loop spans 15 amino acids. V lost 3 bases and J lost 4, with 15 bases in between. The CDR3 here is CASSSGPVSADTQYF. The DNA of the CDR3 is TGTGCCAGCAGCTCTGGACCAGTCTCCGCAGATACGCAGTATTTT.

CDR3 amino acids: CASSPIGGSYNEQFF. CDR3 in DNA: TGTGCCAGCAGCCCAATCGGAGGCTCCTACAATGAGCAGTTCTTC. The chain recombines TRBV6-4 with TRBJ2-1; perhaps TRBD2 as D (5 bases). Trimming pared 6 bases from V and 0 bases from J, leaving 12 bases between. CDR3 length equals 15 residues. Germline V CDR1 and CDR2: MRHNA, SNTAGT.

This chain uses TRBV7-9 with TRBJ2-7; TRBD2 agrees at 7 bases. This CDR3 is 13 amino acids long. The trim removed 5 bases at V and 4 bases at J, leaving 5 bases unmatched. CDR1 is SEHNR, CDR2 FQNEAQ, per germline (reference sequence). The CDR3 bases are TGTGCCAGCAGCCGCGGACTAGTGTACGAGCAGTACTTC. Translating gives CASSRGLVYEQYF.

The V and J genes are TRBV2 and TRBJ2-7; D perhaps matches TRBD1 (5 bases). The CDR3 is made up of 14 amino acids. Trimming removed 6 bases from V and 1 base from J, with 13 bases in between. Looked up from germline, CDR1 is SNHLY and CDR2 is FYNNEI. This CDR3 reads CASRGRLISYEQYF. The CDR3 DNA sequence: TGTGCCAGCAGGGGGCGGCTAATATCCTACGAGCAGTACTTC.

The chain employs TRBV24-1 and TRBJ2-2; possible D gene TRBD2, 6 bases. Germline CDR1 and CDR2: KGHDR and SFDVKD. Trimming took 4 bases from V and 2 from J, leaving 7 bases between them. The CDR3 has 14 residues. CDR3 loop: CATSERGNTGELFF. CDR3 nucleotide sequence: TGTGCCACCAGTGAGCGGGGCAACACCGGGGAGCTGTTTTTT.

The rearrangement links TRBV19 to TRBJ1-5; 7 bases agree with TRBD1. J lost 7 bases, V lost 6 bases, and 9 bases had no gene match. There are 14 residues in the CDR3. Germline V gene data show CDR1 as LNHDA and CDR2 as SQIVND (reference sequence). The CDR3 DNA is TGTGCCAGTAGCGTCAGGGGGAACGGGCAGCCCCAGCATTTT. Amino acid sequence: CASSVRGNGQPQHF.

The V gene is TRBV2, the J gene TRBJ2-7; D may be TRBD2 (8 bases). Germline loops: CDR1 SNHLY, CDR2 FYNNEI. This CDR3 region has 18 residues. The V gene lost 5 bases and the J gene lost 0 bases, with 23 bases spanning the gap. CDR3 DNA sequence: TGTGCCAGCAGTACCAACCGGGACAGCGGGGGAAGCTCCTACGAGCAGTACTTC. Translating it yields CASSTNRDSGGSSYEQYF.

J is TRBJ1-4 and V is TRBV5-1; 7 nucleotides align to TRBD1. There are 17 residues in the CDR3. The germline gives CDR1 SGHRS, CDR2 YFSETQ. V was pared by 0 bases and J by 0 bases, with 5 bases of the junction left unmatched. The CDR3 DNA sequence: TGCGCCAGCAGCTTGGGGGACAGTACCTCAACTAATGAAAAACTGTTTTTT. Its protein product is CASSLGDSTSTNEKLFF.

The chain couples TRBV28 to TRBJ2-5; 8 bases agree with TRBD1. The CDR3 has 13 residues. Germline CDR1 is MDHEN and CDR2 is SYDVKM. V lost 4 bases, J lost 4 bases, and 2 bases stayed unmatched. The CDR3 nucleotides read TGTGCCAGCAGTTCAGGGGGCCGAGAGACCCAGTACTTC. This encodes CASSSGGRETQYF.

The DNA for the CDR3 is TGTGCCAGTAGCCGAAGGGTGGCAGGCAATCAGCCCCAGCATTTT. It encodes CASSRRVAGNQPQHF. The rearrangement links TRBV19 to TRBJ1-5, with D uncertain. CDR3 length: 15 amino acids. V was shortened by 6 bases and J by 2 bases, with 14 bases between the two germline ends. The germline gives CDR1 LNHDA, CDR2 SQIVND (reference sequence).

The genes are TRBV7-2 and TRBJ2-3; D remains ambiguous. The germline V gene encodes CDR1 SGHTA and CDR2 FQGNSA. Trimming shortened V by 4 bases and J by 4 bases, and 3 bases separated the two germline ends. The CDR3 sequence is 11 residues long. The chain's CDR3 is CASSSADTQYF. CDR3 in DNA: TGTGCCAGCAGCTCAGCAGATACGCAGTATTTT.

J is TRBJ1-1 and V is TRBV6-6; D remains ambiguous. CDR3 length: 12 residues. CDR1 MNHNY and CDR2 SVGAGI come from the germline V gene (reference sequence). V lost 8 bases, J lost 1 base, and 8 bases lay in between. The CDR3 DNA follows: TGTGCCAGCCAAAGGGCGAACACTGAAGCTTTCTTT. This encodes CASQRANTEAFF.

The chain combines TRBV6-1 with TRBJ2-5; D gene unclear. Trimming pared 2 bases from V and 4 bases from J, leaving 11 bases between. CDR1 MNHNS and CDR2 SASEGT come from the germline V gene. The length of the CDR3 is 14 residues. The CDR3 loop is CASSEPGRSETQYF. Here the CDR3 DNA reads TGTGCCAGCAGTGAACCAGGAAGATCAGAGACCCAGTACTTC.

The CDR3 coding sequence is TGTGCCAGCAGTTACTCTGGGACAGGGGCCCGAGAGCAGTACTTC. This sequence encodes CASSYSGTGAREQYF. The chain employs TRBV6-5 and TRBJ2-7; TRBD1 aligns across 10 bases. Germline CDR1 MNHEY, CDR2 SVGAGI. Trimming took 0 bases from V and 7 from J; bases not matched to a gene: 6. The CDR3 covers 15 residues.

CDR3 residues: CASSPSLGPNTEAFF. The CDR3 nucleotides read TGTGCCAGCAGCCCCAGTCTAGGACCGAACACTGAAGCTTTCTTT. V usage is TRBV9 and J usage is TRBJ1-1; D gene unclear. Between the trimmed V and J ends, which lost 4 bases and 1 base, there was a span of 14 bases. The CDR3 covers 15 residues. CDR1 is SGDLS and CDR2 is YYNGEE in the germline V gene.

This chain connects TRBV13 to TRBJ2-7; D is unclear. Germline assignment: CDR1 PRHDT and CDR2 FYEKMQ (reference sequence). There are 14 residues in the CDR3. V dropped 0 bases and J dropped 2 bases, with 8 bases sitting between them. This CDR3 is CASSLGPVTYEQYF. CDR3 nucleotides: TGTGCCAGCAGCTTAGGTCCTGTAACCTACGAGCAGTACTTC.

The rearrangement uses TRBV11-2 and TRBJ2-7; 8 nucleotides line up with TRBD2. The trim removed 5 bases at V and 3 bases at J, leaving 9 bases unmatched. CDR1 and CDR2 from the germline V gene are SGHAT and FQNNGV. The CDR3 consists of 15 residues. The CDR3 reads CASSPLSGILYEQYF. The CDR3 DNA is TGTGCCAGCAGCCCCCTTAGCGGGATTCTCTACGAGCAGTACTTC.

The chain recombines TRBV5-5 with TRBJ2-7; 15 nucleotides agree with TRBD2. Germline-derived CDR1 and CDR2 are SGHKS and YYEKEE (reference sequence). The CDR3 runs 17 residues. V lost 4 bases to trimming and J lost 5 bases; unmatched junction nucleotides: 10. The CDR3 DNA sequence: TGTGCCAGCAGCCAGGTGGGACTAGCGGGAGGTATCCACGAGCAGTACTTC. Protein sequence: CASSQVGLAGGIHEQYF. Combining the CDR3 with reference TRBV5-5 and TRBJ2-7 gives the whole variable domain DAGVTQSPTHLIKTRGQQVTLRCSPISGHKSVSWYQQVLGQGPQFIFQYYEKEERGRGNFPDRFSARQFPNYSSELNVNALLLGDSALYLCASSQVGLAGGIHEQYFGPGTRLTVT.

This chain uses TRBV10-3 with TRBJ1-1, with D uncertain. CDR1 and CDR2 from the germline V gene are ENHRY and SYGVKD. V lost 0 bases and J lost 11, with 13 bases in between. The CDR3 length is 13 residues. The CDR3 is CAISESGEGSAFF. CDR3 DNA sequence: TGTGCCATCAGTGAGTCGGGTGAAGGGTCGGCTTTCTTT.

The V gene is TRBV9, the J gene TRBJ1-2; tentative D call: TRBD1 (5 bases). CDR1 SGDLS and CDR2 YYNGEE come from the germline V gene. The CDR3 runs to 15 residues. Trimming left V 3 bases short and J 3 bases short, with 15 bases between. The CDR3 region is CASSASSGTDYGYTF. The CDR3 DNA follows: TGTGCCAGCAGCGCCTCTTCCGGGACGGACTATGGCTACACCTTC.

The rearrangement links TRBV27 to TRBJ2-3, with D perhaps TRBD2 (6 bases). V was pared by 8 bases and J by 14 bases, with 20 bases between. Germline V gene lookup returns CDR1 MNHEY and CDR2 SMNVEV (reference sequence). This CDR3 region has 12 residues. CDR3 nucleotides: TGTGCCAGCTCTCTCGGGGGAGGCCCTCCGTATTTT. It translates to CASSLGGGPPYF.

The count of this clone is one. The rearrangement links TRBV18 to TRBJ1-2; D is unresolved. Per germline, CDR1 KGHSH and CDR2 LQKENI. V shed 2 bases and J shed 2 bases, with 6 bases lying between them. The CDR3 extends over 13 amino acids. The CDR3, as DNA: TGTGCCAGCTCACCATCTCAAAACTATGGCTACACCTTC. Amino acid sequence: CASSPSQNYGYTF. The variable domain in full, completed from reference TRBV18 and TRBJ1-2, reads NAGVMQNPRHLVRRRGQEARLRCSPMKGHSHVYWYRQLPEEGLKFMVYLQKENIIDESGMPKERFSAEFPKEGPSILRIQQVVRGDSAAYFCASSPSQNYGYTFGSGTRLTVV.

DNA for the CDR3: TGTGCCAGCGGACCGACTAGCGCATCCTACGAGCAGTACTTC. Its translation: CASGPTSASYEQYF. The V gene is TRBV7-2, the J gene TRBJ2-7, with 8 bases matching TRBD2. Germline lookup yields CDR1 SGHTA and CDR2 FQGNSA. Trimming at V came to 8 bases and at J to 1 base, leaving 7 bases not matched to a gene. CDR3 size: 14 residues.